This is a list of T cell receptor beta chains from one sample in a study of blood T cell repertoires in COVID-19. Method: immunoSEQ multiplex PCR; TCRdb's copy keeps in-frame clones and lacks some. Counted here are about 310,000 clones, 85% occurring once; the ten biggest clones make up about 2%. Sequencing was done on a sample of PBMCs or T cells enriched from blood (not recorded which). These receptors all stem from a woman in her 30s who had been exposed to COVID-19. Both conserved end residues are part of each CDR3. Each record gives: clone size, J gene, CDR3 length, D gene, V gene, CDR3 protein, CDR3 DNA. D genes are given only for firm matches. For some rows the clone size is stated as once, few or many, or as a class when expanded; others skip it.

-,TRBJ2-5,15,TRBD2,TRBV5-1,CASSLGGTSRETQYF,TGCGCCAGCAGCTTGGGAGGGACTAGCCGTGAGACCCAGTACTTC
-,TRBJ1-4,14,-,TRBV18,CASSPLPGNEKLFF,TGTGCCAGCTCACCATTACCAGGGAATGAAAAACTGTTTTTT
-,TRBJ2-1,15,TRBD2,TRBV2,CASRRGLAGADEQFF,TGTGCCAGCAGGAGGGGACTAGCGGGAGCGGATGAGCAGTTCTTC
-,TRBJ1-1,11,-,TRBV20-1,CSVQAETEAFF,TGCAGTGTCCAAGCGGAGACTGAAGCTTTCTTT
-,TRBJ2-3,14,-,TRBV3-1/TRBV3-2,CASSQETSGKTQYF,TGTGCCAGCAGCCAAGAGACTTCAGGGAAGACGCAGTATTTT
-,TRBJ2-3,20,TRBD2,TRBV6-2/TRBV6-3,CASSYTARGTSGTFTDTQYF,TGTGCCAGCAGTTACACAGCTAGAGGGACTAGCGGAACATTCACAGATACGCAGTATTTT
-,TRBJ2-7,14,-,TRBV7-9,CASSYVVGVPEQYF,TGTGCCAGCAGCTATGTGGTAGGGGTTCCCGAGCAGTACTTC
-,TRBJ1-2,14,TRBD1,TRBV19,CASRKEGANYGYTF,TGTGCCAGTAGAAAAGAGGGGGCCAACTATGGCTACACCTTC
once,TRBJ1-1,16,-,TRBV3-1/TRBV3-2,CASSQDGKGKNTEAFF,TGTGCCAGCAGCCAAGATGGAAAGGGGAAGAACACTGAAGCTTTCTTT
-,TRBJ1-4,12,TRBD1,TRBV30,CAWDRVNEKLFF,TGTGCCTGGGACAGGGTCAATGAAAAACTGTTTTTT
-,TRBJ2-1,11,-,TRBV3-1/TRBV3-2,CASSRLDEQFF,TGTGCCAGCAGCCGACTCGATGAGCAGTTCTTC
-,TRBJ2-7,13,TRBD1,TRBV4-1,CASSQKAGGEQYF,TGCGCCAGCAGCCAGAAGGCAGGGGGCGAGCAGTACTTC
-,TRBJ1-6,20,TRBD1,TRBV14,CASSQEDFRGAFLYNSPLHF,TGTGCCAGCAGCCAAGAGGACTTCAGGGGGGCCTTTCTCTATAATTCACCCCTCCACTTT
-,TRBJ2-7,15,-,TRBV2,CASSVSAGRPYEQYF,TGTGCCAGCAGTGTATCGGCGGGAAGACCCTACGAGCAGTACTTC